These 30 T cell receptor beta chains were all obtained from the same sample, sequenced in a study of early T cells in non-severe SARS-CoV-2 infection. TCRdb re-derived calls from the 5' RACE reads in MiXCR, one entry per CDR3 protein. The sample yields 60,000 to 65,000 distinct CDR3 sequences, around 13% seen once. The sequenced sample consisted of whole blood. Receptors were obtained from an adult who was a healthcare worker with PCR-confirmed SARS-CoV-2 infection or an uninfected control (not recorded which).

The chain combines TRBV29-1 with TRBJ2-7; no definite D call. The CDR3 consists of 13 residues. Trimming cost V 3 bases and J 6 bases, with 15 bases left between them. The germline gives CDR1 SQVTM, CDR2 ANQGSEA. DNA for the CDR3: TGCAGCGTTGAGTGGCAGGTCGGTTCCGAGCAGTACTTC. Amino acids: CSVEWQVGSEQYF.

This clonotype was recorded many times. CDR3 in DNA: TGTGCCAGCAGCTTAGATCTAGGGCAACACACTGAAGCTTTCTTT. Encoded protein: CASSLDLGQHTEAFF. The V and J genes are TRBV7-9 and TRBJ1-1; no reliable D call. Deletions cut 1 base from V and 3 bases from J, with 12 bases between. The V gene's germline CDR1 is SEHNR and CDR2 FQNEAQ (reference sequence). The CDR3 sequence is 15 residues long.

This clonotype has more than one count but fewer than ten. The chain employs TRBV7-2 and TRBJ1-6; D gene unclear. The germline V gene has CDR1 SGHTA and CDR2 FQGNSA. CDR3 length: 17 amino acids. Trimming shortened V by 3 bases and J by 6 bases, and 18 bases separated the two germline ends. DNA for the CDR3: TGTGCCAGCAGCTTCTACCCCGTTGGGGTACCTAATTCACCCCTCCACTTT. This gives the protein CASSFYPVGVPNSPLHF.

This clonotype was detected a few times. The genes are TRBV3-1 and TRBJ2-7; D uncertain. The V and J ends lost 1 base and 6 bases respectively, with 7 bases between them. The germline V gene has CDR1 LGHDT and CDR2 YNNKEL (reference sequence). The CDR3 contains 12 residues. The CDR3 is CASSQGPSEQYF. For the CDR3, the DNA is TGTGCCAGCAGCCAAGGCCCCAGCGAGCAGTACTTC.

Turning to this clonotype: A much larger clone is a single base away; this may be a read error. This chain connects TRBV25-1 to TRBJ2-7; TRBD1 agrees at 8 bases. CDR3 length: 15 residues. CDR1 and CDR2 (germline): MGHDK, SYGVNS. The CDR3 coding sequence is TGTGCCAGCGGTGACCCCGGGACAGGTTCCCACGAGCAGTACTTC. This sequence encodes CASGDPGTGSHEQYF.

There are many counts of this clonotype. The chain combines TRBV12-3 or TRBV12-4 with TRBJ1-2; D gene uncertain. V was trimmed by 8 bases and J by 4 bases, leaving 11 bases between them. This CDR3 is built from 12 residues. CDR3 nucleotides: TGTGCCAGCCGTAGGGATAGCTATGGCTACACCTTC. It codes for CASRRDSYGYTF.

The chain employs TRBV5-1 and TRBJ2-3; 10 bases line up with TRBD2. Germline lookup yields CDR1 SGHRS and CDR2 YFSETQ. The V and J ends lost 0 bases and 0 bases, in that order; junction bases with no gene match: 13. CDR3 length: 20 amino acids. The CDR3 DNA reads as TGCGCCAGCAGCTTGGGGAGAGCGCGAACTAGCGGGACCAGCACAGATACGCAGTATTTT. As protein: CASSLGRARTSGTSTDTQYF.

The chain employs TRBV12-3 or TRBV12-4 and TRBJ1-2, with 8 bases identical to TRBD1. CDR3 length: 19 amino acids. Trimming at V came to 2 bases and at J to 0 bases, leaving 14 bases not matched to a gene. The CDR3 loop is CASSLWGQGARGANYGYTF. CDR3 nucleotide sequence: TGTGCCAGCAGTTTATGGGGTCAGGGGGCGCGAGGGGCTAACTATGGCTACACCTTC.

This clonotype was recorded a few times. The genes are TRBV29-1 and TRBJ1-5, with D possibly TRBD1 on 5 matching bases. This CDR3 region has 12 residues. Germline CDR1 is SQVTM and CDR2 is ANQGSEA. Trimming removed 4 bases from V and 2 bases from J, with 6 bases in between. The CDR3 DNA follows: TGCAGCGTTGGGGGCGGCAATCAGCCCCAGCATTTT. This sequence encodes CSVGGGNQPQHF.

This chain joins TRBV27 and TRBJ2-7, with D perhaps matching TRBD1 (6 bases). The V gene's germline CDR1 is MNHEY and CDR2 SMNVEV (reference sequence). This CDR3 region has 12 residues. V lost 6 bases and J lost 3, with 9 bases in between. Here the CDR3 reads CASRKQGYEQYF. The CDR3 region has the DNA TGTGCCAGCAGGAAACAGGGCTACGAGCAGTACTTC.

This clonotype was recorded many times. The rearrangement joins TRBV7-6 to TRBJ2-1; 8 nucleotides line up with TRBD2. This CDR3 contains 19 residues. Trimming cost V 6 bases and J 0 bases; bases outside gene matches: 16. Per the germline V gene, CDR1 is SGHVS and CDR2 is FNYEAQ. DNA for the CDR3: TGTGCCAGCAGGGCTAGCGGGCTGTATCTGTCGAGCTCCTACAATGAGCAGTTCTTC. Translating it yields CASRASGLYLSSSYNEQFF. Full variable domain (rest looked up from reference TRBV7-6 and TRBJ2-1): GAGVSQSPRYKVTKRGQDVALRCDPISGHVSLYWYRQALGQGPEFLTYFNYEAQQDKSGLPNDRFSAERPEGSISTLTIQRTEQRDSAMYRCASRASGLYLSSSYNEQFFGPGTRLTVL.

This clonotype was seen many times. CDR3: CASSFAAVNEQFF. CDR3 DNA sequence: TGTGCCAGCAGTTTTGCAGCGGTCAATGAGCAGTTCTTC. The chain employs TRBV12-3 or TRBV12-4 and TRBJ2-1; the D gene is possibly TRBD2 (5 bases). Deletions cut 3 bases from V and 6 bases from J, with 9 bases between. The CDR3 runs 13 residues.

The chain joins TRBV7-2 to TRBJ2-3, with 12 bases matching TRBD2. The V and J ends lost 3 bases and 2 bases, in that order; junction bases with no gene match: 3. The CDR3 is 16 residues long. Per the germline V gene, CDR1 is SGHTA and CDR2 is FQGNSA. The CDR3 loop is CASSFTSGGITDTQYF. For the CDR3, the DNA is TGTGCCAGCAGCTTCACTAGCGGGGGGATCACAGATACGCAGTATTTT. Full variable domain (remainder filled in from reference TRBV7-2 and TRBJ2-3): GAGVSQSPSNKVTEKGKDVELRCDPISGHTALYWYRQSLGQGLEFLIYFQGNSAPDKSGLPSDRFSAERTGGSVSTLTIQRTQQEDSAVYLCASSFTSGGITDTQYFGPGTRLTVL.

The sample holds many counts of this clonotype. The chain carries TRBV29-1 and TRBJ2-1, with D perhaps assigned TRBD1 or TRBD2 (5 bases each). Trimming removed 4 bases at V and 2 bases at J, with 9 bases between. This CDR3 is built from 13 residues. The germline CDR1 and CDR2 sequences are SQVTM and ANQGSEA. The CDR3 is CSVGDGTYNEQFF. The CDR3 DNA reads as TGCAGCGTTGGGGACGGGACCTACAATGAGCAGTTCTTC.

The chain links TRBV6-2 or TRBV6-3 to TRBJ2-2, with unresolved D. The CDR3 contains 14 residues. V lost 0 bases and J lost 8, with 10 bases in between. From germline, CDR1 is MNHEY and CDR2 SVGEGT. CDR3 residues: CASSYSGGIGELFF. CDR3 coding DNA: TGTGCCAGCAGTTACTCCGGCGGAATAGGGGAGCTGTTTTTT.

This clonotype is medium-sized by share. The rearrangement joins TRBV7-2 to TRBJ2-1; 9 positions match TRBD2. Germline lookup yields CDR1 SGHTA and CDR2 FQGNSA. J gave up 7 bases and V 5 bases, and 9 bases lay outside the gene matches. The CDR3 runs to 15 residues. The CDR3 protein is CASSRGASGENEQFF. CDR3 DNA sequence: TGTGCCAGCAGCCGAGGTGCTAGCGGGGAAAATGAGCAGTTCTTC. The full variable domain, in which reference TRBV7-2 and TRBJ2-1 provide the parts outside the CDR3, is GAGVSQSPSNKVTEKGKDVELRCDPISGHTALYWYRQSLGQGLEFLIYFQGNSAPDKSGLPSDRFSAERTGGSVSTLTIQRTQQEDSAVYLCASSRGASGENEQFFGPGTRLTVL.

This clonotype was seen more than once but under ten times. This chain connects TRBV5-1 to TRBJ2-1; no clear D. The germline V gene encodes CDR1 SGHRS and CDR2 YFSETQ. This CDR3 has 13 amino acids. Trimming left V 0 bases short and J 8 bases short, with 9 bases between. The CDR3 DNA sequence: TGCGCCAGCAGCTTGGCCCCTGTCGATGAGCAGTTCTTC. This sequence encodes CASSLAPVDEQFF. The full variable domain, rest sourced from reference TRBV5-1 and TRBJ2-1, is KAGVTQTPRYLIKTRGQQVTLSCSPISGHRSVSWYQQTPGQGLQFLFEYFSETQRNKGNFPGRFSGRQFSNSRSEMNVSTLELGDSALYLCASSLAPVDEQFFGPGTRLTVL.

This chain uses TRBV12-5 with TRBJ2-3; D uncertain. Trimming removed 7 bases from V and 2 bases from J, with 13 bases in between. The CDR3 has 14 amino acids. Germline V lookup: CDR1 LGHNT, CDR2 FRNRAP. DNA of the CDR3: TGTGCTAGTGCCTTCAACACGGACACAGATACGCAGTATTTT. The encoded protein is CASAFNTDTDTQYF.

At least ten counts were recorded for this clonotype. The chain links TRBV28 to TRBJ2-2, with D possibly being TRBD1 (6 bases). Trimming pared 4 bases from V and 7 bases from J, leaving 10 bases between. Germline V lookup: CDR1 MDHEN, CDR2 SYDVKM. The CDR3 covers 13 residues. Here the CDR3 DNA reads TGTGCCAGCAGTTGGCAGGGGTTCGGGGAGCTGTTTTTT. This codes for CASSWQGFGELFF. Full variable domain (missing parts from reference TRBV28 and TRBJ2-2): DVKVTQSSRYLVKRTGEKVFLECVQDMDHENMFWYRQDPGLGLRLIYFSYDVKMKEKGDIPEGYSVSREKKERFSLILESASTNQTSMYLCASSWQGFGELFFGEGSRLTVL.

V and J are TRBV5-5 and TRBJ1-2; TRBD1 is a possible D gene (6 bases). Trimming took off 2 bases at V and 4 bases at J, with 12 bases between the two ends. Germline V gene data show CDR1 as SGHKS and CDR2 as YYEKEE (reference sequence). The CDR3 runs 14 residues. The DNA of the CDR3 is TGTGCCAGCAGCTTCCCAGGGGTGTCCTATGGCTACACCTTC. Amino acid sequence: CASSFPGVSYGYTF.

This clonotype was found many times. The V call is TRBV20-1, the J call TRBJ2-7; D gene unclear. The V and J ends lost 4 bases and 2 bases respectively, with 9 bases between them. Germline assignment: CDR1 DFQATT and CDR2 SNEGSKA (reference sequence). CDR3 size: 12 residues. The CDR3 reads CSATNPPYEQYF. The DNA of the CDR3 is TGCAGTGCTACCAATCCCCCCTACGAGCAGTACTTC.

This clonotype was counted only a few times. The chain employs TRBV14 and TRBJ1-1; 8 positions agree with TRBD1. The CDR3 length is 14 residues. The V and J ends lost 3 bases and 6 bases, in that order; junction bases with no gene match: 6. Germline CDR1 is SGHDN and CDR2 is FVKESK. The CDR3 DNA is TGTGCCAGCAGCCACCCTGACAGGGGACCTGAAGCTTTCTTT. Translating gives CASSHPDRGPEAFF.

In its sample, this clonotype was seen once. V and J are TRBV11-2 and TRBJ2-5; 9 bases fit TRBD2. The CDR3 loop spans 16 amino acids. CDR1 and CDR2 (germline): SGHAT, FQNNGV. V was pared by 0 bases and J by 7 bases, with 9 bases of the junction left unmatched. Here the CDR3 reads CASSLDSSGIVGTQYF. The DNA of the CDR3 is TGTGCCAGCAGCTTAGATTCTAGCGGGATTGTGGGGACCCAGTACTTC.

This clonotype was counted between two and nine times. The chain is built from TRBV27 and TRBJ2-7; 7 nucleotides align to TRBD2. V lost 8 bases and J lost 3; bases outside the gene matches: 7. Per the germline V gene, CDR1 is MNHEY and CDR2 is SMNVEV (reference sequence). CDR3 size: 13 residues. The CDR3 sequence is CASWEGSGYEQYF. The CDR3 nucleotides are TGTGCCAGCTGGGAGGGATCGGGCTACGAGCAGTACTTC.

This clonotype has at least ten counts. V usage is TRBV18 and J usage is TRBJ1-1; D unclear. The CDR3 loop spans 14 amino acids. Germline CDR1 reads KGHSH; CDR2 reads LQKENI. Trimming cost V 3 bases and J 3 bases, with 11 bases left between them. CDR3 protein: CASSPREEDTEAFF. Here the CDR3 DNA reads TGTGCCAGCTCACCGAGGGAAGAGGACACTGAAGCTTTCTTT.

This clonotype was seen more than once but under ten times. CDR3 sequence: CASSHRTSGRANEQFF. In nucleotides, the CDR3 is TGTGCCAGCAGTCACCGCACTAGCGGGAGGGCCAATGAGCAGTTCTTC. This rearrangement joins TRBV27 to TRBJ2-1, with TRBD2 matching 13 bases. The length of the CDR3 is 16 residues. The germline CDR1 and CDR2 sequences are MNHEY and SMNVEV (reference sequence). The trim removed 5 bases at V and 6 bases at J, leaving 7 bases unmatched.

This clonotype showed up many times. The V and J genes are TRBV19 and TRBJ2-2; maybe TRBD1 (6 bases). Trimming removed 5 bases from V and 2 bases from J, with 15 bases in between. This CDR3 has 16 residues. Germline values: CDR1 LNHDA, CDR2 SQIVND (reference sequence). The CDR3 bases are TGTGCCAGTAGTCGACCCCCGACAGGCAACACCGGGGAGCTGTTTTTT. It specifies CASSRPPTGNTGELFF.

This clonotype has a count of ten or more. This chain uses TRBV5-1 with TRBJ2-7; 10 nucleotides match TRBD1. Trimming removed 4 bases from V and 7 bases from J; junction bases left unmatched: 5. In germline, CDR1 is SGHRS, CDR2 YFSETQ. This CDR3 region has 13 residues. The CDR3 is CASSPGQGEEQYF. In DNA, the CDR3 is TGCGCCAGCAGCCCCGGACAGGGGGAAGAGCAGTACTTC.

This clonotype turned up a few times. The genes are TRBV19 and TRBJ2-2; 8 positions match TRBD1. Germline V lookup: CDR1 LNHDA, CDR2 SQIVND (reference sequence). The CDR3 is 14 amino acids. V was pared by 7 bases and J by 4 bases, with 5 bases of the junction left unmatched. CDR3 DNA sequence: TGTGCCAGTATCGGGACAGGCGTCACCGGGGAGCTGTTTTTT. This sequence encodes CASIGTGVTGELFF.

This clonotype was observed a handful of times. CDR3 nucleotides: TGTGCCAGTAGTATAGATACCGGGTGGAATCAGCCCCAGCATTTT. Translating it yields CASSIDTGWNQPQHF. The chain has TRBV19 and TRBJ1-5; D uncertain. V was shortened by 0 bases and J by 4 bases, with 10 bases between the two germline ends. The CDR3 length is 15 residues. Germline V gene sequence: CDR1 LNHDA, CDR2 SQIVND (reference sequence).